These 29 T cell receptor beta chains came from one sample sequenced in a study of glioma-infiltrating T cells after dendritic cell vaccination. Only in-frame clones appear in the TCRdb table, and some are missing; sequencing was by immunoSEQ multiplex PCR. The sample records over 80,000 clones, approximately 90% being singletons. The sample here was blood, taken before dendritic cell vaccination. The receptors here all came from a human donor with glioblastoma.

In the case of this clone: The germline gene is not matched at one end of the junction; a read error may be the cause. The chain joins TRBV7-9 to TRBJ1-2; D gene uncertain. The CDR3 runs 13 residues. CDR1 SEHNR and CDR2 FQNEAQ come from the germline V gene (reference sequence). CDR3 nucleotide sequence: TGTGCCAGCAGCTTATCTGCAAACTATGACTACACCTTC. Residues: CASSLSANYDYTF.

Note on this clone: The junction does not match germline at one end; this may be a read error. This rearrangement joins TRBV7-7 to TRBJ2-7, with TRBD1 matching over 9 bases. CDR3 length equals 13 residues. Germline V gene data show CDR1 as SSHAT and CDR2 as FNYEAQ (reference sequence). DNA of the CDR3: TGTGCTAGCAGCTTCGACAGGGGGTCCGAGCAGTACTTC. This encodes CASSFDRGSEQYF.

This chain links TRBV11-2 with TRBJ1-5; D may be TRBD1 (5 bases). The CDR3 consists of 14 residues. Trimming took off 0 bases at V and 2 bases at J, with 5 bases between the two ends. From germline, CDR1 is SGHAT and CDR2 FQNNGV. CDR3 region: CASSLEGGNQPQHF. The DNA of the CDR3 is TGTGCCAGCAGCTTAGAAGGGGGCAATCAGCCCCAGCATTTT.

The chain uses TRBV30 and TRBJ1-4; 7 bases map to TRBD1. The V segment lost 2 bases and the J segment 8 bases; nucleotides outside the gene matches: 2. The CDR3 covers 12 residues. CDR1 is GTSNPN, CDR2 SVGIG, per germline (reference sequence). This CDR3 reads CAWSTGDEKLFF. The CDR3 region has the DNA TGTGCCTGGAGTACAGGGGACGAAAAACTGTTTTTT.

The J gene is TRBJ1-2, the V gene TRBV25-1, with 11 bases lining up with TRBD1. V lost 9 bases to trimming and J lost 5 bases; unmatched junction nucleotides: 5. Germline V gene data show CDR1 as MGHDK and CDR2 as SYGVNS. The CDR3 is 13 residues long. CDR3 sequence (DNA): TGTGCCAGTTGGACAGGGGGCGAATATGGCTACACCTTC. The encoded protein is CASWTGGEYGYTF.

The chain couples TRBV11-3 to TRBJ1-1, with D perhaps matching TRBD1 (6 bases). Germline V gives CDR1 SGHNT, CDR2 YENEEA. V was shortened by 8 bases and J by 4 bases, with 20 bases between the two germline ends. The CDR3 totals 15 residues. CDR3 sequence reads: CASGSAQGGGTEAFF. The CDR3 region has the DNA TGTGCCAGCGGATCAGCACAGGGTGGCGGCACTGAAGCTTTCTTT.

V gene TRBV19 combines with J gene TRBJ2-3; 14 positions agree with TRBD2. Germline values: CDR1 LNHDA, CDR2 SQIVND (reference sequence). The CDR3 length is 16 residues. V gave up 4 bases and J gave up 8 bases; unmatched junction bases: 8. The CDR3 loop is CASSSSGTSGGGTQYF. For the CDR3, the DNA is TGTGCCAGTAGTAGCTCCGGGACTAGCGGGGGCGGTACGCAGTATTTT. The full variable domain, its missing parts supplied by reference TRBV19 and TRBJ2-3, is DGGITQSPKYLFRKEGQNVTLSCEQNLNHDAMYWYRQDPGQGLRLIYYSQIVNDFQKGDIAEGYSVSREKKESFPLTVTSAQKNPTAFYLCASSSSGTSGGGTQYFGPGTRLTVL.

This sequence joins TRBV19 and TRBJ2-7; 10 bases are a match to TRBD1. The CDR3 runs 15 residues. Trimming at V came to 5 bases and at J to 5 bases, leaving 9 bases not matched to a gene. Germline V gene sequence: CDR1 LNHDA, CDR2 SQIVND (reference sequence). For the CDR3, the DNA is TGTGCCAGTAGTCCTCGGGACAGGGGTGTGAACGAGCAGTACTTC. It codes for CASSPRDRGVNEQYF.

The V call is TRBV13, the J call TRBJ1-6; the D gene is possibly TRBD1 (6 bases). V dropped 5 bases and J dropped 7 bases, with 18 bases sitting between them. The CDR3 has 16 residues. Germline-derived CDR1 and CDR2 are PRHDT and FYEKMQ (reference sequence). In DNA, the CDR3 is TGTGCCAGCAGCCCTACAGGGCCGGTGTCAAATTCACCCCTCCACTTT. Translated, it gives CASSPTGPVSNSPLHF.

The rearrangement uses TRBV7-2 and TRBJ2-1, with TRBD2 matching 8 bases. The J segment lost 4 bases and the V segment lost 1 base, leaving 6 bases of the junction unmatched. Germline V gene lookup returns CDR1 SGHTA and CDR2 FQGNSA. The CDR3 runs 16 residues. CDR3 nucleotides: TGTGCCAGCAGCTTAGGCGCGGGAGGAATTTACAATGAGCAGTTCTTC. Protein sequence: CASSLGAGGIYNEQFF.

The chain is built from TRBV5-1 and TRBJ1-1; 9 bases line up with TRBD1. In germline, CDR1 is SGHRS, CDR2 YFSETQ. There are 16 residues in the CDR3. J was trimmed by 5 bases and V by 3 bases; bases with no gene match: 11. CDR3 nucleotide sequence: TGCGCCAGCAGCTCGGTGGGAGGACAGGGGAAAACTGAAGCTTTCTTT. As protein: CASSSVGGQGKTEAFF.

The J gene is TRBJ2-3, the V gene TRBV6-5; the match to TRBD1 covers 8 bases. The CDR3 is made up of 14 amino acids. V gave up 0 bases and J gave up 6 bases; unmatched junction bases: 2. Germline CDR1 reads MNHEY; CDR2 reads SVGAGI. As DNA, the CDR3 is TGTGCCAGCAGTTACTCCAGGGGGCTGGATACGCAGTATTTT. Translated, it gives CASSYSRGLDTQYF.

J is TRBJ2-6 and V is TRBV19, with 7 positions matching TRBD2. The CDR3 extends over 17 amino acids. Germline V gene data show CDR1 as LNHDA and CDR2 as SQIVND (reference sequence). V lost 1 base and J lost 0; bases outside the gene matches: 3. CDR3 residues: CASSIVRGVSGANVLTF. DNA of the CDR3: TGTGCCAGTAGTATAGTACGGGGGGTCTCTGGGGCCAACGTCCTGACTTTC.

The rearrangement joins TRBV7-3 to TRBJ2-3; 11 positions agree with TRBD2. Germline V lookup: CDR1 SGHTA, CDR2 FQGTGA. This CDR3 has 18 residues. J gave up 5 bases and V 1 base, and 11 bases lay outside the gene matches. This CDR3 is CASSLIPTVGLAGDTQYF. CDR3 sequence (DNA): TGTGCCAGCAGCTTAATCCCCACCGTAGGACTAGCGGGAGATACGCAGTATTTT.

The rearrangement links TRBV5-1 to TRBJ1-1, with unresolved D. Trimming removed 0 bases at V and 1 base at J, with 7 bases between. This CDR3 has 14 amino acids. From germline, CDR1 is SGHRS and CDR2 YFSETQ. CDR3 region: CASSLDSSNTEAFF. The DNA of the CDR3 is TGCGCCAGCAGCTTGGACAGCTCGAACACTGAAGCTTTCTTT.

The chain combines TRBV9 with TRBJ2-3, with TRBD1 identical over 11 bases. V lost 2 bases, J lost 2 bases, and 4 bases stayed unmatched. The CDR3 is 16 amino acids. Per germline, CDR1 SGDLS and CDR2 YYNGEE. Here the CDR3 DNA reads TGTGCCAGCAGCGTCGGGACAGGGGGGACCACAGATACGCAGTATTTT. It yields the protein CASSVGTGGTTDTQYF.

This chain joins TRBV30 and TRBJ2-7, with TRBD2 matching 8 bases. Trimming took 0 bases from V and 5 from J; bases not matched to a gene: 6. The CDR3 loop spans 14 amino acids. Germline loops: CDR1 GTSNPN, CDR2 SVGIG (reference sequence). The CDR3 loop reads CAWSVGVGRDEQYF. Written as DNA, the CDR3 is TGTGCCTGGAGTGTAGGTGTCGGGAGGGACGAGCAGTACTTC.

The V call is TRBV28, the J call TRBJ1-6; possible D gene TRBD1, 5 bases. With 1 base removed from V and 7 bases from J, the gap between germline ends came to 14 bases. The CDR3 runs 16 residues. The germline V gene has CDR1 MDHEN and CDR2 SYDVKM. The chain's CDR3 is CASSLLAGLTNSPLHF. The DNA of the CDR3 is TGTGCCAGCAGTTTATTGGCGGGACTGACAAATTCACCCCTCCACTTT.

This clone was counted a single time. J is TRBJ2-3 and V is TRBV9; D might be TRBD2 (5 bases). The CDR3 runs 15 residues. V lost 2 bases, J lost 3 bases, and 13 bases lay in between. Germline loops: CDR1 SGDLS, CDR2 YYNGEE. The CDR3, as DNA: TGTGCCAGCAGCGTGTGGGGTGGAGGAACAGATACGCAGTATTTT. Its protein is CASSVWGGGTDTQYF.

This clone occurred a few times. The J gene is TRBJ2-3, the V gene TRBV5-5, with 14 bases that match TRBD2. With 4 bases clipped from V and 5 bases from J, the junction kept 6 bases outside the gene matches. Germline V gene data show CDR1 as SGHKS and CDR2 as YYEKEE (reference sequence). CDR3 size: 16 residues. The CDR3 bases are TGTGCCAGCAGCAGGACTAGCGGGAGGCTGGGAGATACGCAGTATTTT. Protein product: CASSRTSGRLGDTQYF.

This chain uses TRBV7-9 with TRBJ2-5; D unresolved. Germline V gene data show CDR1 as SEHNR and CDR2 as FQNEAQ (reference sequence). The V gene lost 1 base and the J gene lost 11 bases, with 11 bases spanning the gap. This CDR3 spans 12 amino acids. The CDR3 loop reads CASSLGQTEQYF. As DNA, the CDR3 is TGTGCCAGCAGCTTAGGCCAGACGGAGCAGTACTTC.

The chain combines TRBV19 with TRBJ1-3; a possible D gene is TRBD1 (5 bases). This CDR3 is 14 amino acids long. The V gene's germline CDR1 is LNHDA and CDR2 SQIVND (reference sequence). The ends were cut back, 7 bases at V and 0 bases at J, with 10 bases in the middle. The CDR3 DNA is TGTGCCAGTATACAGGCCGCCTCTGGAAACACCATATATTTT. It encodes CASIQAASGNTIYF.

The gene calls are TRBV5-1 and TRBJ2-3; maybe TRBD2 (7 bases). Germline V lookup: CDR1 SGHRS, CDR2 YFSETQ. The CDR3 is 15 amino acids. The ends were cut back, 4 bases at V and 3 bases at J, with 15 bases in the middle. CDR3 loop: CASSPRGGSTDTQYF. In DNA, the CDR3 is TGCGCCAGCAGCCCCCGCGGGGGCTCTACAGATACGCAGTATTTT.

This clone was recorded a few times. The chain recombines TRBV5-1 with TRBJ2-5, with TRBD2 as a possible D gene (5 bases). TRBJ2-7 matches the DNA end more closely, so the J call is doubtful. This CDR3 is 16 amino acids long. Germline V gene sequence: CDR1 SGHRS, CDR2 YFSETQ. The DNA of the CDR3 is TGCGCCAGCAGCTACGGGGAAAGGCAGAGCTCCTACGAGCAGTACTTC. Translating it yields CASSYGERQSSYEQYF.

The chain recombines TRBV4-1 with TRBJ2-1; TRBD2 matches at 7 bases. V lost 0 bases and J lost 4; bases outside the gene matches: 3. Germline CDR1 reads MGHRA; CDR2 reads YSYEKL. The CDR3 extends over 15 amino acids. The CDR3 DNA reads TGCGCCAGCAGCCAAGATGGACTAGGGTACAATGAGCAGTTCTTC. Protein: CASSQDGLGYNEQFF.

The chain combines TRBV30 with TRBJ2-1; TRBD2 matches 9 bases. Germline lookup yields CDR1 GTSNPN and CDR2 SVGIG (reference sequence). This CDR3 contains 14 residues. CDR3 nucleotide sequence: TGTGCGGTGGGTGCACTAGCGGGTTTAAATGAGCAGTTCTTC. This gives the protein CAVGALAGLNEQFF. Based on the CDR3 plus reference TRBV30 and TRBJ2-1, the full variable domain is SQTIHQWPATLVQPVGSPLSLECTVEGTSNPNLYWYRQAAGRGLQLLFYSVGIGQISSEVPQNLSASRPQDRQFILSSKKLLLSDSGFYLCAVGALAGLNEQFFGPGTRLTVL.

The J gene is TRBJ2-1, the V gene TRBV9; 9 positions agree with TRBD1. This CDR3 is 18 amino acids long. Germline trimming cut 3 bases from V and 0 bases from J; bases unmatched to any gene: 10. CDR1 and CDR2 (germline): SGDLS, YYNGEE. The CDR3 spells CASSGMGQGLRSYNEQFF. CDR3 DNA sequence: TGTGCCAGCAGCGGCATGGGACAGGGCCTACGCTCCTACAATGAGCAGTTCTTC.

The chain joins TRBV29-1 to TRBJ2-5; possibly TRBD2 for D (6 bases). CDR1 is SQVTM and CDR2 is ANQGSEA in the germline V gene. The CDR3 loop spans 13 amino acids. The V and J ends lost 4 bases and 0 bases respectively, with 9 bases between them. The CDR3: CSVVAGNQETQYF. The CDR3 region has the DNA TGCAGCGTTGTGGCGGGGAACCAAGAGACCCAGTACTTC.

The genes are TRBV19 and TRBJ2-1; TRBD1 agrees at 7 bases. The CDR3 sequence is 16 residues long. Trimming removed 5 bases from V and 8 bases from J; junction bases left unmatched: 15. The germline gives CDR1 LNHDA, CDR2 SQIVND (reference sequence). The DNA of the CDR3 is TGTGCCAGTAGTTCTCGTCCCGGGACAGTTTCGGATGAGCAGTTCTTC. This codes for CASSSRPGTVSDEQFF.